This TCR beta chain was sequenced for a study of chemoradiotherapy in HPV16-positive cancers. Study overall: Candidate HPV-specific clones and shared TCR motifs came from two HPV16-positive patients. Study results and caveats: The functional HPV-specific definition rests on just two HPV16-positive patients.

As to this clone: Its antigen remains unknown.

Repertoires were sampled repeatedly during chemoradiotherapy. TCRdb keeps only in-frame clones here, not all; method: immunoSEQ multiplex PCR. Here the sample spans over a thousand clones, approximately 84% being singletons. The V gene lost 1 base and the J gene lost 5 bases, with 13 bases spanning the gap. CDR3 length: 15 residues. Germline lookup yields CDR1 SGHRS and CDR2 YFSETQ. The chain recombines TRBV5-1 with TRBJ2-1; TRBD1 or TRBD2 may be the D gene (7 bases each). The receptor comes from a human donor with HPV-associated anogenital cancer. Material: tumor tissue, obtained from a patient who underwent chemoradiotherapy. Here the CDR3 reads CASSLFRGGDNEQFF. DNA of the CDR3: TGCGCCAGCAGCTTGTTCAGGGGGGGGGACAATGAGCAGTTCTTC.